This T cell receptor (beta chain) is drawn from a study of post-analysis software for immune sequencing data. This clonotype has only a few counts. Antigen specificity is unknown. Per the germline V gene, CDR1 is DFQATT and CDR2 is SNEGSKA (reference sequence). CDR3 length: 16 residues. V lost 4 bases and J lost 1, with 19 bases in between. Study results and caveats: TRBV5-6, TRBV5-1 and TRBV20-1 were among roughly 5 TRBV segments more frequent in patients than controls.

Incorporated into the TCR beta cDNA libraries were unique molecular identifiers, which served to reduce PCR and sequencing biases. TCRdb processed the PCR reads anew with MiXCR; each CDR3 protein has one entry. The data show roughly 600,000 distinct CDR3 sequences, 40% to 50% seen once. V and J are TRBV20-1 and TRBJ1-1; D is ambiguous. The clonotype comes from a girl aged 5-17 years with multiple sclerosis. Sequencing was carried out using blood. The CDR3 bases are TGCAGTGCTACCCGGCGGATGGAGGGCCCGAACACTGAAGCTTTCTTT. Protein product: CSATRRMEGPNTEAFF.